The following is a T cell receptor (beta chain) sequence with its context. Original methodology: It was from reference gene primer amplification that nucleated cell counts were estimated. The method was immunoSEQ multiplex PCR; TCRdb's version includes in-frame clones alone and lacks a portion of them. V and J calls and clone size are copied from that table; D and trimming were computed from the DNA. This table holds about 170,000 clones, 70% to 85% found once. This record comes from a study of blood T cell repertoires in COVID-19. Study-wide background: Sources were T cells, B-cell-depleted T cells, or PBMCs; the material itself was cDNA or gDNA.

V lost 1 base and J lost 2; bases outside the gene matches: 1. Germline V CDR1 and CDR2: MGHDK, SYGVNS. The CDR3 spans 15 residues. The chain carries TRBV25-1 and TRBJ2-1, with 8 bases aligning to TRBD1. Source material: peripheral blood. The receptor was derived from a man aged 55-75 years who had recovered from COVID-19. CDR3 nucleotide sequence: TGTGCCAGCAGTGAATCCAGGGGGCCCTACAATGAGCAGTTCTTC. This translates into CASSESRGPYNEQFF.